The entry that follows covers one TCR beta chain sequence. This specimen belongs to a study of T cell changes during pregnancy in multiple sclerosis. Germline loops: CDR1 MDHEN, CDR2 SYDVKM. Trimming at V came to 8 bases and at J to 4 bases, leaving 4 bases not matched to a gene. CDR3 size: 13 residues. The protocol was immunoSEQ multiplex PCR, while the TCRdb copy is restricted to in-frame clones and leaves out a portion. This repertoire shows tens of thousands of clones, under 95% found once; its top ten account for less than 4.5%. This receptor was taken from a female donor in good health, enrolled as a control in a pregnancy study. Sequencing used peripheral blood, obtained in the second trimester of pregnancy. This sequence joins TRBV28 and TRBJ2-1; the match to TRBD2 covers 8 bases. DNA for the CDR3: TGTGCCAGCGGCGGGAGGTCTTACAATGAGCAGTTCTTC. Encoded protein: CASGGRSYNEQFF.